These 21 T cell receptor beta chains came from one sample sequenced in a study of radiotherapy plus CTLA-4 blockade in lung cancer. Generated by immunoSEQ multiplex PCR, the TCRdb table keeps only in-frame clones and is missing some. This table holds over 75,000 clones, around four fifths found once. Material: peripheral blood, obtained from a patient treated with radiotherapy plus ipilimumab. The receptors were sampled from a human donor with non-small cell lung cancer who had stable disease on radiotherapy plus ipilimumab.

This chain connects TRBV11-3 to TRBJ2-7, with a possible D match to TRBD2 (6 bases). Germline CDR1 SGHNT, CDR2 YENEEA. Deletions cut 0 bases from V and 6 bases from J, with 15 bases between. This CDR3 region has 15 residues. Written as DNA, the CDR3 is TGTGCCAGCAGCTTAGATCCGGGACTGCTGTCCGAGCAGTACTTC. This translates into CASSLDPGLLSEQYF.

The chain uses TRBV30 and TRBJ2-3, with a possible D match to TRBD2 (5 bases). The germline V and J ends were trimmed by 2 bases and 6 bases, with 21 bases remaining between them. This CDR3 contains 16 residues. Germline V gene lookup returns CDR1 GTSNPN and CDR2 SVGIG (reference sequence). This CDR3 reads CAWSTATTAFFDTQYF. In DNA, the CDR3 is TGTGCCTGGAGTACGGCGACTACCGCTTTTTTTGATACGCAGTATTTT.

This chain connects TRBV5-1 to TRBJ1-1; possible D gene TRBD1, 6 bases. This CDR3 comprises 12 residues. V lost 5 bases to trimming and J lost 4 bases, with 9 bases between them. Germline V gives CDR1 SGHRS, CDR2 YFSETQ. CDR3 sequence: CASRGGATEAFF. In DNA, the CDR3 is TGCGCCAGCAGAGGGGGAGCCACTGAAGCTTTCTTT.

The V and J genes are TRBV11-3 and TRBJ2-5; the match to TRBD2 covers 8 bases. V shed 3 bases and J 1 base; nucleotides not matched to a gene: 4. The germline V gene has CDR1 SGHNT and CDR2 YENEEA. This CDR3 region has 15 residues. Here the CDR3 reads CASSFSSGSQETQYF. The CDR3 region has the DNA TGTGCCAGCAGCTTCTCAAGCGGGAGCCAAGAGACCCAGTACTTC.

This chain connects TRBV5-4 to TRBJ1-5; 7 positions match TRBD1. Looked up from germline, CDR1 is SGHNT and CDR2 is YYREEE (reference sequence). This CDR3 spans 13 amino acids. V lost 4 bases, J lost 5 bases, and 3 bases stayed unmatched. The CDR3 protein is CASSGDRDQPQHF. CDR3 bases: TGTGCCAGCAGCGGAGACAGGGATCAGCCCCAGCATTTT.

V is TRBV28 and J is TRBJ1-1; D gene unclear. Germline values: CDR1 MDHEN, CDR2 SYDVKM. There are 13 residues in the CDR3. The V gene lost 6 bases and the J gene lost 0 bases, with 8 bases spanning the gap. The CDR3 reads CASSWALNTEAFF. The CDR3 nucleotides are TGTGCCAGCAGCTGGGCACTGAACACTGAAGCTTTCTTT.

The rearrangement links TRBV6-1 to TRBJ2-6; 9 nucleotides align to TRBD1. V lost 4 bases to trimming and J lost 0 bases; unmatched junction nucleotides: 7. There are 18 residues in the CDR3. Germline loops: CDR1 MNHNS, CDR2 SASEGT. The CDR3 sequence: CASSGHGTGNSGANVLTF. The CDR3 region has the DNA TGTGCCAGCAGTGGCCACGGGACAGGGAACTCTGGGGCCAACGTCCTGACTTTC.

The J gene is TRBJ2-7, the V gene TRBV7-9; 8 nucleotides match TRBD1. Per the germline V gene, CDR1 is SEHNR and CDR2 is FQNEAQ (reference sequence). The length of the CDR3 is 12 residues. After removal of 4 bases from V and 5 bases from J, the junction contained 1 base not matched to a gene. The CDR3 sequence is CASSSRGHEQYF. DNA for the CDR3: TGTGCCAGCAGCTCCAGGGGGCACGAGCAGTACTTC. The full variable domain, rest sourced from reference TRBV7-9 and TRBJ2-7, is DTGVSQNPRHKITKRGQNVTFRCDPISEHNRLYWYRQTLGQGPEFLTYFQNEAQLEKSRLLSDRFSAERPKGSFSTLEIQRTEQGDSAMYLCASSSRGHEQYFGPGTRLTVT.

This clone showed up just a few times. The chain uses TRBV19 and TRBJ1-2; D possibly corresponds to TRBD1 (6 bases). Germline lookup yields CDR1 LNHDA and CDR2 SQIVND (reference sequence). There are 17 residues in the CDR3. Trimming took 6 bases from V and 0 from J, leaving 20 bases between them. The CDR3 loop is CASRVHRDTGANYGYTF. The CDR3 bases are TGTGCCAGTAGAGTACACCGGGACACCGGAGCTAACTATGGCTACACCTTC. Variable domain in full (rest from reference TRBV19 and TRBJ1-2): DGGITQSPKYLFRKEGQNVTLSCEQNLNHDAMYWYRQDPGQGLRLIYYSQIVNDFQKGDIAEGYSVSREKKESFPLTVTSAQKNPTAFYLCASRVHRDTGANYGYTFGSGTRLTVV.

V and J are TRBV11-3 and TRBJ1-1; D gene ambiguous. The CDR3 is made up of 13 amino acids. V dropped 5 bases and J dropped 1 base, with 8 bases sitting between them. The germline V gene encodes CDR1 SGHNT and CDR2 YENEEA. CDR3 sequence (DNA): TGTGCCAGCAGCATTCGGACGAACACTGAAGCTTTCTTT. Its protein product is CASSIRTNTEAFF.

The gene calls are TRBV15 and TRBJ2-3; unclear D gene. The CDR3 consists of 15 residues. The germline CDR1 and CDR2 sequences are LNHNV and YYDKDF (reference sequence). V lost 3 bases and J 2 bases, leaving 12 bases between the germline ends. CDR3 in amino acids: CATSSDSTITDTQYF. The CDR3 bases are TGTGCCACCAGCAGCGACTCTACTATCACAGATACGCAGTATTTT. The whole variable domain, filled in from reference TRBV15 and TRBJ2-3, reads DAMVIQNPRYQVTQFGKPVTLSCSQTLNHNVMYWYQQKSSQAPKLLFHYYDKDFNNEADTPDNFQSRRPNTSFCFLDIRSPGLGDTAMYLCATSSDSTITDTQYFGPGTRLTVL.

In DNA, the CDR3 is TGTGCCAGCAGCCTACAACGAGGGGGCCTGTTGGATGAGCAGTTCTTC. Its translation is CASSLQRGGLLDEQFF. The chain employs TRBV4-2 and TRBJ2-1; 7 bases are a match to TRBD1. Germline CDR1 LGHNA, CDR2 YNFKEQ. There are 16 residues in the CDR3. V lost 4 bases and J lost 8; bases outside the gene matches: 14.

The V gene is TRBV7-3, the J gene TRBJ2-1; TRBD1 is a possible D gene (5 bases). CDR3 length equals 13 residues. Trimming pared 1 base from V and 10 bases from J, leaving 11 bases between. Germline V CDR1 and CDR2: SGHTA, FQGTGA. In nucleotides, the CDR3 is TGTGCCAGCAGCTTAAATCAGGGAATGGAGCAGTTCTTC. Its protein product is CASSLNQGMEQFF.

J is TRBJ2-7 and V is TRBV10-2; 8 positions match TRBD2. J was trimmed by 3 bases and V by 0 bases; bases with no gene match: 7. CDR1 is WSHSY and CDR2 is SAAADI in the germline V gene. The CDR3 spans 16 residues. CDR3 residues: CASSESAGGTFYEQYF. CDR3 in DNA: TGCGCCAGCAGTGAGTCGGCGGGGGGCACCTTCTACGAGCAGTACTTC.

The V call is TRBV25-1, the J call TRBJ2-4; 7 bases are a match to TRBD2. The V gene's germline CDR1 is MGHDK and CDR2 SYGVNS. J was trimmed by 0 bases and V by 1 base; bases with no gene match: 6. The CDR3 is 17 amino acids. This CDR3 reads CASSEFSAGPAKNIQYF. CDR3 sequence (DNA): TGTGCCAGCAGTGAATTCTCAGCGGGACCAGCCAAAAACATTCAGTACTTC.

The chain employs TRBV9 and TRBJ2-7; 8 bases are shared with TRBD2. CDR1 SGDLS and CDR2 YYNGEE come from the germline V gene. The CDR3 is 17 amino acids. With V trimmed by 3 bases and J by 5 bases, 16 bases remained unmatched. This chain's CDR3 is CASSEDPPGGSRNEQYF. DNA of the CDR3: TGTGCCAGCAGCGAGGACCCGCCGGGGGGGTCAAGAAACGAGCAGTACTTC.

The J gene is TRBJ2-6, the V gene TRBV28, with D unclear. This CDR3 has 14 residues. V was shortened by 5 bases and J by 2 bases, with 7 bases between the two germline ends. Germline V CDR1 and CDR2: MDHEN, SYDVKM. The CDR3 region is CASSLPPGANVLTF. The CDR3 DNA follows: TGTGCCAGCAGTCTTCCTCCTGGGGCCAACGTCCTGACTTTC.

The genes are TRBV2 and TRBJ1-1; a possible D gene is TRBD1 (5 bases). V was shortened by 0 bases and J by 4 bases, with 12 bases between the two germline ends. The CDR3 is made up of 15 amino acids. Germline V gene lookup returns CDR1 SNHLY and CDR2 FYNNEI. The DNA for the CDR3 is TGTGCCAGCAGTGAAGCGTGGGGGGGGTCCACTGAAGCTTTCTTT. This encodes CASSEAWGGSTEAFF.

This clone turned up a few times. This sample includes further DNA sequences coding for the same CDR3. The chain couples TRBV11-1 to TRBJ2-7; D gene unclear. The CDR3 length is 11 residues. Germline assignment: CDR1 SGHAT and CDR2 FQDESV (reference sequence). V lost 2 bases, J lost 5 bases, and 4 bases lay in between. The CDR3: CASSLTDEQYF. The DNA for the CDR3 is TGTGCCAGCAGCTTAACAGACGAGCAGTACTTC.

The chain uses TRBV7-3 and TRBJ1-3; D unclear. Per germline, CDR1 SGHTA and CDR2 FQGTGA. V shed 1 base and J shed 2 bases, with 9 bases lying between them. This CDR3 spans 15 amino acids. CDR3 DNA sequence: TGTGCCAGCAGCTTAATGCCGAACCCTGGAAACACCATATATTTT. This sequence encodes CASSLMPNPGNTIYF.

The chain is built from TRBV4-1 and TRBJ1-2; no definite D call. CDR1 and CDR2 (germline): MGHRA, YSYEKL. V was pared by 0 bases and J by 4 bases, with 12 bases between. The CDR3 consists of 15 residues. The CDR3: CASSQESGDRYGYTF. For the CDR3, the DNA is TGCGCCAGCAGCCAAGAGTCAGGCGACCGCTATGGCTACACCTTC.